There are many counts of the clone carrying this T cell receptor (beta chain). Using its own MiXCR run on the reads, TCRdb lists one record per CDR3 protein. There are roughly 500,000 distinct CDR3 sequences in the sample; approximately 11% occur only once, and 10% lies in the top ten. The data are from a study of T cell repertoires in cytomegalovirus infection. Study overall: Indications of both CMV infection and matching HLA type were provided by public TCR beta signatures.

Germline V gene sequence: CDR1 LNHNV, CDR2 YYDKDF (reference sequence). V lost 3 bases to trimming and J lost 4 bases, with 10 bases between them. CDR3 length: 14 amino acids. The chain is built from TRBV15 and TRBJ2-1; perhaps TRBD2 as D (5 bases). Sequenced material: PBMCs. The TCR sequence derives from a human donor in good health (CMV status not recorded). Some clones in this sample may be carry-over from other donors' samples. CDR3 DNA: TGTGCCACCAGCAGCGGACTTCCTTACAATGAGCAGTTCTTC. It yields the protein CATSSGLPYNEQFF.